A single sample is the source of the 6 T cell receptor beta chains below, sequenced in a study of T cell repertoires in cytomegalovirus infection. Via MiXCR, TCRdb re-called the reads, giving one row per CDR3 protein. This table has under 850,000 distinct CDR3 sequences, 30% to 40% appearing once. No cognate antigen is known for these TCRs. The sequencing here drew on cultured PBMCs, taken from culture after CMV antigen stimulation. These receptors were obtained from a human donor in good health (CMV status not recorded). Some clones in this sample may be carry-over from other donors' samples.

This clonotype has a single count. This rearrangement joins TRBV4-1 to TRBJ2-7, with D unclear. Germline V lookup: CDR1 MGHRA, CDR2 YSYEKL. The V and J ends lost 6 bases and 7 bases respectively, with 13 bases between them. This CDR3 comprises 12 residues. The CDR3 sequence: CASRPFAGEQYF. The CDR3 bases are TGCGCCAGCAGGCCCTTCGCCGGTGAGCAGTACTTC.

This clonotype has a handful of counts. The chain carries TRBV7-9 and TRBJ1-1; D unclear. Germline CDR1 reads SEHNR; CDR2 reads FQNEAQ (reference sequence). The CDR3 contains 14 residues. Trimming pared 1 base from V and 5 bases from J, leaving 11 bases between. The CDR3: CASSLVDRRTEAFF. The CDR3 bases are TGTGCCAGCAGCTTAGTCGATAGGAGGACTGAAGCTTTCTTT. The full variable domain, rest sourced from reference TRBV7-9 and TRBJ1-1, is DTGVSQNPRHKITKRGQNVTFRCDPISEHNRLYWYRQTLGQGPEFLTYFQNEAQLEKSRLLSDRFSAERPKGSFSTLEIQRTEQGDSAMYLCASSLVDRRTEAFFGQGTRLTVV.

This clonotype was seen repeatedly, ten times or more. This rearrangement joins TRBV7-9 to TRBJ2-1, with TRBD2 matching 8 bases. Germline V CDR1 and CDR2: SEHNR, FQNEAQ (reference sequence). The CDR3 loop spans 16 amino acids. With V trimmed by 6 bases and J by 2 bases, 9 bases remained unmatched. CDR3 region: CASSTLSGTAYNEQFF. The CDR3 DNA sequence: TGTGCCAGCAGTACTCTTAGCGGGACGGCCTACAATGAGCAGTTCTTC.

The chain joins TRBV12-3 or TRBV12-4 to TRBJ1-1; D ambiguous. The V gene lost 6 bases and the J gene lost 3 bases, with 14 bases spanning the gap. This CDR3 spans 14 amino acids. This CDR3 is CASRGGFPDTEAFF. The CDR3 nucleotides are TGTGCCAGCAGGGGCGGGTTTCCGGACACTGAAGCTTTCTTT.

The genes are TRBV2 and TRBJ1-4; D may be TRBD1 (6 bases). CDR1 is SNHLY and CDR2 is FYNNEI in the germline V gene. The CDR3 runs to 15 residues. V was trimmed by 4 bases and J by 8 bases, leaving 17 bases between them. CDR3 nucleotide sequence: TGTGCCAGCAGTGTCTTACAGGGATTGGAAGAAAAACTGTTTTTT. It specifies CASSVLQGLEEKLFF.

This clonotype has only a few counts. V gene TRBV7-6 combines with J gene TRBJ1-1; 7 bases match TRBD1. V was clipped by 3 bases and J by 12 bases; unmatched bases: 19. Looked up from germline, CDR1 is SGHVS and CDR2 is FNYEAQ. The CDR3 totals 16 residues. This chain's CDR3 is CASSFDRVANPPGTFF. The CDR3 DNA sequence: TGTGCCAGCAGCTTTGACAGGGTTGCGAACCCACCGGGAACTTTCTTT.